Below are 16 T cell receptor beta chains sequenced from a single sample in a study of cytomegalovirus exposure and HLA in healthy donors. Produced via immunoSEQ multiplex PCR; TCRdb's table is partial and in-frame only. Of 150,000 to 200,000 clones listed, around 85% are singletons. The sequenced sample was PBMCs. The receptors shown here come from a man aged 18 to 29 in good health and CMV-seropositive.

This rearrangement joins TRBV7-6 to TRBJ1-5; D uncertain. The CDR3 sequence is 14 residues long. Per germline, CDR1 SGHVS and CDR2 FNYEAQ. V was cut by 2 bases and J by 9 bases, with 14 bases left in between. In DNA, the CDR3 is TGTGCCAGCAGCTTAAGGCCTAGTGAGGGGCCCCAGCATTTT. It specifies CASSLRPSEGPQHF.

This clone appeared a single time. The gene calls are TRBV18 and TRBJ2-5, with 7 positions matching TRBD1. The CDR3 has 14 amino acids. Germline CDR1 KGHSH, CDR2 LQKENI. V lost 0 bases to trimming and J lost 6 bases; unmatched junction nucleotides: 4. CDR3: CASSPPHRGKTQYF. CDR3 bases: TGTGCCAGCTCACCACCCCACAGGGGTAAGACCCAGTACTTC.

The chain is built from TRBV7-3 and TRBJ2-1; 11 bases align to TRBD2. The CDR3 spans 14 residues. CDR1 and CDR2 (germline): SGHTA, FQGTGA. V lost 6 bases, J lost 5 bases, and 3 bases stayed unmatched. CDR3 DNA sequence: TGTGCCAGCAGGGGGACTAGCGGAAACAATGAGCAGTTCTTC. Its protein is CASRGTSGNNEQFF.

The J gene is TRBJ2-1, the V gene TRBV9, with 10 bases matching TRBD2. The junction had 3 bases not matched to a gene; V was cut back by 0 bases and J by 6 bases. CDR3 size: 15 residues. From germline, CDR1 is SGDLS and CDR2 YYNGEE. CDR3 coding DNA: TGTGCCAGCAGCGTAGGGGGACTAGCGTCCAATGAGCAGTTCTTC. Translating gives CASSVGGLASNEQFF.

The genes are TRBV18 and TRBJ1-1; D call uncertain. V gave up 0 bases and J gave up 5 bases, with 13 bases separating them. The CDR3 length is 15 residues. Germline values: CDR1 KGHSH, CDR2 LQKENI. The CDR3 protein is CASSPPTVLPTEAFF. The CDR3 nucleotides are TGTGCCAGCTCACCACCCACAGTCCTGCCGACTGAAGCTTTCTTT.

V and J are TRBV19 and TRBJ2-5, with 7 bases lining up with TRBD2. CDR1 and CDR2 from the germline V gene are LNHDA and SQIVND (reference sequence). The V and J ends lost 4 bases and 3 bases, in that order; junction bases with no gene match: 11. This CDR3 contains 16 residues. The CDR3: CASSKLSGGTKETQYF. CDR3 sequence (DNA): TGTGCCAGTAGTAAGTTATCGGGAGGCACCAAAGAGACCCAGTACTTC.

This chain connects TRBV5-1 to TRBJ1-1; D is possibly TRBD1 (6 bases). Germline-derived CDR1 and CDR2 are SGHRS and YFSETQ. CDR3 length equals 15 residues. Trimming shortened V by 2 bases and J by 5 bases, and 16 bases separated the two germline ends. CDR3 nucleotides: TGCGCCAGCAGCTTCAGGCCAGGGGAGTTGACTGAAGCTTTCTTT. Translating gives CASSFRPGELTEAFF.

This chain joins TRBV28 and TRBJ1-2, with D possibly TRBD1 on 5 matching bases. V lost 4 bases to trimming and J lost 6 bases, with 18 bases between them. The CDR3 length is 15 residues. CDR1 is MDHEN, CDR2 SYDVKM, per germline. CDR3 sequence reads: CASSYKGRVDDGYTF. DNA of the CDR3: TGTGCCAGCAGTTATAAGGGCAGGGTCGACGATGGCTACACCTTC.

The V and J genes are TRBV6-1 and TRBJ2-2, with TRBD2 identical over 10 bases. The ends lost 8 bases at V and 3 bases at J; junction bases unmatched: 6. The CDR3 is 15 residues long. Germline assignment: CDR1 MNHNS and CDR2 SASEGT. This CDR3 is CASGAGGFDTGELFF. CDR3 coding DNA: TGTGCCAGCGGAGCGGGAGGGTTCGACACCGGGGAGCTGTTTTTT.

The chain carries TRBV9 and TRBJ1-1, with 7 bases that match TRBD1. CDR1 and CDR2 (germline): SGDLS, YYNGEE. Trimming cost V 4 bases and J 0 bases; bases outside gene matches: 3. The CDR3 extends over 14 amino acids. The CDR3, as DNA: TGTGCCAGCAGCCCCCAGGGGGTGAACACTGAAGCTTTCTTT. It is translated as CASSPQGVNTEAFF.

V gene TRBV27 combines with J gene TRBJ2-3; 10 bases match TRBD2. This CDR3 is 15 amino acids long. Germline V gene lookup returns CDR1 MNHEY and CDR2 SMNVEV (reference sequence). The J segment lost 2 bases and the V segment lost 2 bases, leaving 1 base of the junction unmatched. The CDR3 nucleotides read TGTGCCAGCAGTTTAAGCGGGAGGGACACAGATACGCAGTATTTT. Translated, it gives CASSLSGRDTDTQYF.

This chain connects TRBV28 to TRBJ1-1; 8 positions agree with TRBD1. This CDR3 has 12 amino acids. Germline-derived CDR1 and CDR2 are MDHEN and SYDVKM. Trimming cost V 10 bases and J 4 bases; bases outside gene matches: 5. CDR3 region: CATSTGGTEAFF. CDR3 in DNA: TGTGCCACCTCCACAGGGGGCACTGAAGCTTTCTTT.

This clone was counted between two and nine times. This chain connects TRBV6-6 to TRBJ1-5, with no clear D. Germline V gene lookup returns CDR1 MNHNY and CDR2 SVGAGI (reference sequence). This CDR3 region has 16 residues. V gave up 1 base and J gave up 1 base, with 11 bases separating them. Here the CDR3 reads CASSYWAGGSNQPQHF. The CDR3 region has the DNA TGTGCCAGCAGTTACTGGGCAGGAGGAAGCAATCAGCCCCAGCATTTT.

This clone was found once. The chain has TRBV9 and TRBJ2-7, with D possibly matching TRBD2 (7 bases). This CDR3 has 15 residues. Germline loops: CDR1 SGDLS, CDR2 YYNGEE. Trimming took off 0 bases at V and 3 bases at J, with 13 bases between the two ends. The CDR3 sequence is CASSVEGGLIYEQYF. DNA for the CDR3: TGTGCCAGCAGCGTAGAAGGGGGACTAATCTACGAGCAGTACTTC.

The chain has TRBV5-6 and TRBJ1-4, with 7 bases identical to TRBD1. J lost 8 bases, V lost 2 bases, and 6 bases had no gene match. Looked up from germline, CDR1 is SGHDT and CDR2 is YYEEEE. This CDR3 contains 14 residues. The CDR3 loop is CASSLSGGWEKLFF. The CDR3 DNA is TGTGCCAGCAGCTTATCAGGGGGTTGGGAAAAACTGTTTTTT.

V and J are TRBV27 and TRBJ2-7; the match to TRBD1 covers 9 bases. Germline CDR1 and CDR2: MNHEY and SMNVEV (reference sequence). The CDR3 consists of 14 residues. The ends lost 3 bases at V and 6 bases at J; junction bases unmatched: 6. The DNA for the CDR3 is TGTGCCAGCAGTTTTGATGGACAGGGGATCGAGCAGTACTTC. Translating it yields CASSFDGQGIEQYF.